Here is one T cell receptor beta chain with its context. Profiling relied on immunoSEQ multiplex PCR, and the TCRdb table lists in-frame clones only, not all of them. The table includes about 28,000 clones, roughly 87% detected once. This sample was included in a study of OX40 agonist ivuxolimab in advanced cancers. The CDR3 covers 13 residues. The germline V gene has CDR1 SGDLS and CDR2 YYNGEE. The trim removed 0 bases at V and 8 bases at J, leaving 2 bases unmatched. The receptor was derived from an adult with an advanced solid tumor such as melanoma, head and neck, liver or kidney cancer. The V gene is TRBV9, the J gene TRBJ2-4, with 7 bases identical to TRBD1. This material consisted of CD4+ or CD8+ T cells sorted from blood, taken in a trial of the OX40 agonist ivuxolimab. CDR3 DNA sequence: TGTGCCAGCAGCGTAGGGGACAGCGACATTCAGTACTTC. This encodes CASSVGDSDIQYF.